The sequence of this T cell receptor (beta chain) was determined in a study of blood T cell repertoires in COVID-19. The overall study: Samples taken during acute and convalescent COVID-19 were collected in the United States, Italy and Spain. PBMCs, B-cell-depleted T cells, or T cells provided the cDNA or gDNA that made up the material.

TCRdb keeps only in-frame clones here, not all; method: immunoSEQ multiplex PCR. The sample consists of about 160,000 clones, around 82% of them appearing once. Participants were aged about 18 to 95 years, lived in around 22 US areas, and enrolled virtually. Cohort placement rested on clinical history that participants reported themselves. Trimming removed 1 base from V and 0 bases from J, with 12 bases in between. The CDR3 has 16 amino acids. Germline V CDR1 and CDR2: LGHDT, YNNKEL (reference sequence). The chain uses TRBV3-1 (or the pseudogene TRBV3-2) and TRBJ1-1, with TRBD1 as a possible D gene (6 bases). Sequencing was done on a sample of PBMCs or T cells enriched from blood (not recorded which). The clonotype comes from a man between 35 and 55 years old who had recovered from COVID-19. The CDR3 bases are TGTGCCAGCAGCCAAGGAGGGCAGGGGCTGAACACTGAAGCTTTCTTT. As protein: CASSQGGQGLNTEAFF.